The text below deals with one T cell receptor (beta chain). The data derive from a study of Ad26.COV2.S vaccination and SARS-CoV-2 variants. As for treatment: about 20 received Ad26.COV2.S at low or high dose, single or two shots; about 5 received placebo; per-sample allocation not given. Sampling was performed 63 days after the first vaccine or placebo injection. Its platform was an Ad26 vector, and its expressed antigen was Wuhan-strain SARS-CoV-2 spike. This CDR3 is built from 13 residues. The V gene's germline CDR1 is SGHVS and CDR2 FQNEAQ. V shed 4 bases and J shed 4 bases, with 10 bases lying between them. Sequencing was performed with immunoSEQ multiplex PCR; in TCRdb, only in-frame clones are kept and a portion is missing. This table has about 350,000 clones, more than 85% appearing once.

The rearrangement joins TRBV7-8 to TRBJ2-5; maybe TRBD1 (6 bases). This TCR derives from a person aged 18 to 59 who received the Ad26.COV2.S COVID-19 vaccine or a placebo. This specimen was peripheral blood, taken in a trial of Ad26.COV2.S vaccine versus placebo. CDR3 sequence (DNA): TGTGCCAGCAGCTCAGACAGGTTAGAGACCCAGTACTTC. Translation: CASSSDRLETQYF.